The present entry profiles one TCR beta chain with its context. This record comes from a study of blood T cell repertoires in COVID-19. Study context: Both acute and convalescent COVID-19 samples were obtained from the United States, Italy and Spain.

TCRdb keeps only in-frame clones here, not all; method: immunoSEQ multiplex PCR. The profile shows roughly 200,000 clones, roughly 84% of them singletons. The germline CDR1 and CDR2 sequences are SGHRS and YFSETQ. V lost 0 bases and J lost 6, with 13 bases in between. This CDR3 spans 15 amino acids. The sequenced sample consisted of peripheral blood. The sequence derives from a man in his fifties or sixties with active or convalescent COVID-19. The gene calls are TRBV5-1 and TRBJ2-1; D is possibly TRBD1 (7 bases). The CDR3 is CASSLAGGLGNEQFF. The CDR3 DNA follows: TGCGCCAGCAGCTTGGCAGGGGGGCTGGGCAATGAGCAGTTCTTC.